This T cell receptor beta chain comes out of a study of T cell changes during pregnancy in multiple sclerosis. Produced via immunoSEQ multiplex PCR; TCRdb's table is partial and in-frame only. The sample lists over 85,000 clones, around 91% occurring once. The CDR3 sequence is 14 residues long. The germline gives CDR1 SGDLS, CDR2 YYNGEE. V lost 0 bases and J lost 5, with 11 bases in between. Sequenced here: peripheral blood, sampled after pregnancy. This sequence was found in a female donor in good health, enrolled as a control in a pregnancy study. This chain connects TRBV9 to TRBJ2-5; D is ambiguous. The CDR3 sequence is CASSVGGQVETQYF. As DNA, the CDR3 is TGTGCCAGCAGCGTAGGTGGGCAGGTGGAGACCCAGTACTTC.